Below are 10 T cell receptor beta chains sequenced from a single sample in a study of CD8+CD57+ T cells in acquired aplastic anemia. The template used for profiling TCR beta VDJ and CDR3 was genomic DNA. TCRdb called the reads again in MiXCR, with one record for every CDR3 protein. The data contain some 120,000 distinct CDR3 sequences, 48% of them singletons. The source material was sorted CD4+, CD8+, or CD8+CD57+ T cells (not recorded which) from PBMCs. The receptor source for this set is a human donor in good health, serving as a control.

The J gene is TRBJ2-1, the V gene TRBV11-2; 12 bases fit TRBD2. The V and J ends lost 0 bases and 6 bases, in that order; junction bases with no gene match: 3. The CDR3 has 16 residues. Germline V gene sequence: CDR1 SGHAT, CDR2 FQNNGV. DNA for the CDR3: TGTGCCAGCAGCTTAGATCTAGCGGGGGGGGGCAATGAGCAGTTCTTC. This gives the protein CASSLDLAGGGNEQFF.

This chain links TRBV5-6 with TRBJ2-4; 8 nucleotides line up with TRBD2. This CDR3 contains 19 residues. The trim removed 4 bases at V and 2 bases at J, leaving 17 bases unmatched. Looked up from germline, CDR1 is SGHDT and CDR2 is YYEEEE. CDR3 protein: CASSALGWGGGLPKNIQYF. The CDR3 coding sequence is TGTGCCAGCAGCGCCCTTGGGTGGGGCGGGGGGCTTCCCAAAAACATTCAGTACTTC.

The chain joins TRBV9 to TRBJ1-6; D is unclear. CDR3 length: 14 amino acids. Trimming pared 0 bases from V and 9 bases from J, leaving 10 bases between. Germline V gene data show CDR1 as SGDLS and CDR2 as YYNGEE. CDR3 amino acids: CASSVDKGISPLHF. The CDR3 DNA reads TGTGCCAGCAGCGTAGATAAAGGGATTTCACCCCTCCACTTT.

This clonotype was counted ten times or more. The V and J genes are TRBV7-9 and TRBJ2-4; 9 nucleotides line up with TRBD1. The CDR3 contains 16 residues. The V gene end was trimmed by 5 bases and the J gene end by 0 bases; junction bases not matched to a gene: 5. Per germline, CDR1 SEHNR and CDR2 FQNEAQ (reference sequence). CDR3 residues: CASSTGQGLAKNIQYF. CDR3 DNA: TGTGCCAGCAGCACGGGACAGGGTTTAGCCAAAAACATTCAGTACTTC.

This CDR3 reads CASSYGSSYNEQFF. DNA of the CDR3: TGTGCCAGCAGTTACGGGAGCTCCTACAATGAGCAGTTCTTC. The rearrangement uses TRBV6-2 or TRBV6-3 and TRBJ2-1; TRBD2 might be the D (5 bases). From germline, CDR1 is MNHEY and CDR2 SVGEGT. The CDR3 is made up of 14 amino acids. V was clipped by 2 bases and J by 0 bases, with 5 bases between them.

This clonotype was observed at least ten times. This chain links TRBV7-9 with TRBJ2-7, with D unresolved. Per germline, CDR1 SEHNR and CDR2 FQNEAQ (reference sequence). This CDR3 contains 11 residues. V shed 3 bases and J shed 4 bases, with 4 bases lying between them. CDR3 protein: CASSFYYEQYF. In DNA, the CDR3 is TGTGCCAGCAGCTTTTATTACGAGCAGTACTTC. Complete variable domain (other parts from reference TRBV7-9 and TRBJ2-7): DTGVSQNPRHKITKRGQNVTFRCDPISEHNRLYWYRQTLGQGPEFLTYFQNEAQLEKSRLLSDRFSAERPKGSFSTLEIQRTEQGDSAMYLCASSFYYEQYFGPGTRLTVT.

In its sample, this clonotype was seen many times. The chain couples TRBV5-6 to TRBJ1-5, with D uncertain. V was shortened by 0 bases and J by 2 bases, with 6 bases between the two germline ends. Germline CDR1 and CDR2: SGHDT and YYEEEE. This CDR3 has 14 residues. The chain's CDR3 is CASSLGYRNQPQHF. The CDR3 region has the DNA TGTGCCAGCAGCTTGGGATATCGCAATCAGCCCCAGCATTTT. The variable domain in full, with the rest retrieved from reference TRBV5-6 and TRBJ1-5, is DAGVTQSPTHLIKTRGQQVTLRCSPKSGHDTVSWYQQALGQGPQFIFQYYEEEERQRGNFPDRFSGHQFPNYSSELNVNALLLGDSALYLCASSLGYRNQPQHFGDGTRLSIL.

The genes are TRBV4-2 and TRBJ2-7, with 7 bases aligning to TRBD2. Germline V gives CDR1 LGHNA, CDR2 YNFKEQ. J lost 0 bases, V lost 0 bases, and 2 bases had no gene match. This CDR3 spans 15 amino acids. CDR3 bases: TGTGCCAGCAGCCAAGAGCGGGGGAGCTCCTACGAGCAGTACTTC. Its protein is CASSQERGSSYEQYF.

CDR3 region: CAISVGDPNTGELFF. DNA of the CDR3: TGTGCCATCAGTGTCGGGGACCCGAACACCGGGGAGCTGTTTTTT. V and J are TRBV10-3 and TRBJ2-2; D is perhaps TRBD1 or TRBD2 (5 bases each). Trimming took 4 bases from V and 0 from J, leaving 9 bases between them. The CDR3 is made up of 15 amino acids. The germline CDR1 and CDR2 sequences are ENHRY and SYGVKD.

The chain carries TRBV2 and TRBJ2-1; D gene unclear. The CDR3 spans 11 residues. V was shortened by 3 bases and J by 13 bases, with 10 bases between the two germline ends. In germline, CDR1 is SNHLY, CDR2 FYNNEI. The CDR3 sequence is CASSDWPFQFF. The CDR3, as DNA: TGTGCCAGCAGTGATTGGCCGTTCCAGTTCTTC. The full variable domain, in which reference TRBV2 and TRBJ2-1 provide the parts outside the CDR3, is EPEVTQTPSHQVTQMGQEVILRCVPISNHLYFYWYRQILGQKVEFLVSFYNNEISEKSEIFDDQFSVERPDGSNFTLKIRSTKLEDSAMYFCASSDWPFQFFGPGTRLTVL.